One and the same sample provided the 5 T cell receptor beta chains below, sequenced in a study of blood T cells in healthy people across ages. It was with a sample-barcoded 5' primer and a J-beta primer mix that a second PCR of roughly 6 to 12 cycles was run. TCRdb reprocessed the 5' RACE reads via MiXCR and lists one record per CDR3 protein. The sample includes hundreds of thousands of distinct CDR3 sequences, roughly 21% seen only once; the top ten take 3% to 4%. The sequencing input was blood. Receptors originate from a man aged 65 to 85 in good health.

This clonotype was seen a few times. The CDR3 nucleotides are TGCGCCAGCAGCTTGCGGGTGAGATCAAGGTCAGATACGCAGTATTTT. This gives the protein CASSLRVRSRSDTQYF. The rearrangement links TRBV5-1 to TRBJ2-3; D uncertain. This CDR3 has 16 residues. Germline V CDR1 and CDR2: SGHRS, YFSETQ. The V end was cut by 1 base, the J end by 4 bases, with 16 bases between. Full variable domain (outside the CDR3, taken from reference TRBV5-1 and TRBJ2-3): KAGVTQTPRYLIKTRGQQVTLSCSPISGHRSVSWYQQTPGQGLQFLFEYFSETQRNKGNFPGRFSGRQFSNSRSEMNVSTLELGDSALYLCASSLRVRSRSDTQYFGPGTRLTVL.

This clonotype was found a few times. V and J are TRBV5-4 and TRBJ2-5, with TRBD1 matching 7 bases. The CDR3 is 14 residues long. Germline assignment: CDR1 SGHNT and CDR2 YYREEE (reference sequence). V trimming: 4 bases; J trimming: 5 bases; junction bases outside the gene matches: 8. CDR3 in DNA: TGTGCCAGCAGCACAAAAACAGGGGTGGAGACCCAGTACTTC. This encodes CASSTKTGVETQYF.

This clonotype was seen a few times. The chain has TRBV4-3 and TRBJ2-5, with D possibly being TRBD2 (6 bases). Germline V gene lookup returns CDR1 LGHNA and CDR2 YSLEER. Trimming cost V 5 bases and J 4 bases, with 11 bases left between them. The CDR3 spans 13 residues. The CDR3 here is CASSSGERETQYF. The CDR3 DNA sequence: TGCGCCAGCAGCTCGGGAGAACGAGAGACCCAGTACTTC.

This clonotype appeared a few times. The V gene is TRBV3-1, the J gene TRBJ1-4; 8 nucleotides match TRBD1. The germline V gene encodes CDR1 LGHDT and CDR2 YNNKEL (reference sequence). The trim removed 4 bases at V and 3 bases at J, leaving 10 bases unmatched. CDR3 length: 17 residues. CDR3 nucleotides: TGTGCCAGCAGCCCGACGGACAGGGCATTGGCTAATGAAAAACTGTTTTTT. This gives the protein CASSPTDRALANEKLFF.

There are a few counts of this clonotype. The chain combines TRBV27 with TRBJ2-1, with 9 bases fitting TRBD1. The germline V gene encodes CDR1 MNHEY and CDR2 SMNVEV (reference sequence). The CDR3 length is 15 residues. V was pared by 6 bases and J by 6 bases, with 9 bases of the junction left unmatched. DNA for the CDR3: TGTGCCAGCAGGCGGATCGACAGGGGGTCCAATGAGCAGTTCTTC. Its translation is CASRRIDRGSNEQFF.